This passage covers 27 T cell receptor beta chains from one sample sequenced in a study of T cell repertoires in cytomegalovirus infection. MiXCR was run by TCRdb on the reads, yielding one entry per CDR3 protein. Here the sample spans about 310,000 distinct CDR3 sequences, approximately 8.9% being singletons. Sequencing was performed on PBMCs. Receptor source: a human donor in good health (CMV status not recorded). Some clones in this sample may be carry-over from other donors' samples.

In its sample, this clonotype was seen many times. This chain uses TRBV7-2 with TRBJ1-3; maybe TRBD1 (5 bases). V shed 5 bases and J shed 2 bases, with 13 bases lying between them. Looked up from germline, CDR1 is SGHTA and CDR2 is FQGNSA. The CDR3 covers 15 residues. The CDR3 nucleotides are TGTGCCAGCAGCGCCGGGGGGGGAGCTGGAAACACCATATATTTT. Its protein product is CASSAGGGAGNTIYF.

This clonotype was seen ten or more times. The rearrangement links TRBV10-3 to TRBJ2-3; D may be TRBD1 or TRBD2 (7 bases each). The V gene lost 5 bases and the J gene lost 0 bases, with 15 bases spanning the gap. The CDR3 covers 16 residues. In germline, CDR1 is ENHRY, CDR2 SYGVKD. The CDR3 DNA reads TGTGCCATCAGTCCATCAGGGGGGGCTAGCACAGATACGCAGTATTTT. Amino acid sequence: CAISPSGGASTDTQYF.

Ten or more counts support this clonotype. CDR3 residues: CASSFGTEKYEQYV. For the CDR3, the DNA is TGTGCCAGCAGCTTCGGGACAGAGAAGTACGAGCAGTACGTC. This chain connects TRBV5-6 to TRBJ2-7, with 7 bases aligning to TRBD1. The germline gives CDR1 SGHDT, CDR2 YYEEEE. With 2 bases clipped from V and 4 bases from J, the junction kept 6 bases outside the gene matches. The CDR3 has 14 amino acids.

This clonotype was recorded at least ten times. V and J are TRBV5-6 and TRBJ2-2; possible D gene TRBD1, 5 bases. CDR1 SGHDT and CDR2 YYEEEE come from the germline V gene. Trimming took off 2 bases at V and 5 bases at J, with 10 bases between the two ends. The CDR3 is 14 residues long. CDR3 region: CASSLTQVTGELFF. As DNA, the CDR3 is TGTGCCAGCAGCTTAACACAGGTTACCGGGGAGCTGTTTTTT.

The table lists this clonotype with a few counts. The genes are TRBV5-1 and TRBJ2-2; TRBD1 might be the D (6 bases). The V end was cut by 4 bases, the J end by 1 base, with 11 bases between. From germline, CDR1 is SGHRS and CDR2 YFSETQ. This CDR3 is 15 amino acids long. As DNA, the CDR3 is TGCGCCAGCAGCACGGGACACCAGAACACCGGGGAGCTGTTTTTT. Amino acids: CASSTGHQNTGELFF.

The V call is TRBV28, the J call TRBJ2-7, with D perhaps matching TRBD1 (6 bases). V lost 5 bases to trimming and J lost 3 bases, with 14 bases between them. Germline V gene data show CDR1 as MDHEN and CDR2 as SYDVKM. The CDR3 runs to 14 residues. Here the CDR3 reads CASSDGQWDYEQYF. DNA of the CDR3: TGTGCCAGCAGTGACGGACAGTGGGACTACGAGCAGTACTTC.

This clonotype appeared many times. In DNA, the CDR3 is TGTGCCAGCAGTGAAGGTCGGACTATTGAGACCCAGTACTTC. Its protein is CASSEGRTIETQYF. The rearrangement uses TRBV2 and TRBJ2-5; maybe TRBD2 (6 bases). CDR1 and CDR2 (germline): SNHLY, FYNNEI. V gave up 1 base and J gave up 5 bases, with 11 bases separating them. The CDR3 extends over 14 amino acids. The full variable domain, with the rest looked up from reference TRBV2 and TRBJ2-5, is EPEVTQTPSHQVTQMGQEVILRCVPISNHLYFYWYRQILGQKVEFLVSFYNNEISEKSEIFDDQFSVERPDGSNFTLKIRSTKLEDSAMYFCASSEGRTIETQYFGPGTRLLVL.

This clonotype has a count of ten or more. This sequence joins TRBV28 and TRBJ2-1; 13 bases align to TRBD2. This CDR3 contains 16 residues. With V trimmed by 4 bases and J by 7 bases, 7 bases remained unmatched. Germline-derived CDR1 and CDR2 are MDHEN and SYDVKM. The CDR3 DNA reads as TGTGCCAGCAGTTCAACCCGGACTAGCGGGGGTAATGAGCAGTTCTTC. It specifies CASSSTRTSGGNEQFF.

This clonotype was seen repeatedly, ten times or more. The rearrangement uses TRBV10-3 and TRBJ1-3, with D tentatively TRBD1 (5 bases). There are 13 residues in the CDR3. Trimming removed 10 bases at V and 1 base at J, with 11 bases between. Germline V gene sequence: CDR1 ENHRY, CDR2 SYGVKD. CDR3 residues: CATAGISGNTIYF. CDR3 bases: TGTGCCACGGCAGGGATTTCTGGAAACACCATATATTTT.

This clonotype was counted a few times. J is TRBJ1-6 and V is TRBV28; D gene ambiguous. Germline CDR1 is MDHEN and CDR2 is SYDVKM. The V end lost 4 bases, the J end lost 9 bases, and 4 bases lay between the germline ends. CDR3 length: 11 amino acids. In DNA, the CDR3 is TGTGCCAGCAGTTACGCTTCACCCCTCCACTTT. Its translation is CASSYASPLHF.

This clonotype has a count of ten or more. This chain joins TRBV7-8 and TRBJ2-7, with D perhaps matching TRBD2 (5 bases). CDR1 and CDR2 (germline): SGHVS, FQNEAQ. Trimming pared 3 bases from V and 6 bases from J, leaving 18 bases between. This CDR3 comprises 15 residues. In nucleotides, the CDR3 is TGTGCCAGCAGCTTGGAACCACCCGGGGTGGGCGAGCAGTACTTC. This gives the protein CASSLEPPGVGEQYF.

This clonotype has a handful of counts. The rearrangement uses TRBV29-1 and TRBJ2-5; D might be TRBD1 or TRBD2, each matching 6 bases. CDR3 length: 11 residues. CDR1 and CDR2 from the germline V gene are SQVTM and ANQGSEA. Deletions cut 0 bases from V and 14 bases from J, with 13 bases between. The CDR3 nucleotides are TGCAGCGTTGAAGATGGATGGGGGGCTTACTTC. It yields the protein CSVEDGWGAYF.

The J gene is TRBJ2-5, the V gene TRBV20-1; D may be TRBD1 or TRBD2 (6 bases each). Trimming shortened V by 5 bases and J by 0 bases, and 16 bases separated the two germline ends. Germline V gene sequence: CDR1 DFQATT, CDR2 SNEGSKA (reference sequence). This CDR3 has 15 amino acids. For the CDR3, the DNA is TGCAGTGCTCCTCGGGGGCCGTGGGACCAAGAGACCCAGTACTTC. Translating it yields CSAPRGPWDQETQYF.

This clonotype was recorded at least ten times. The rearrangement joins TRBV12-3 or TRBV12-4 to TRBJ1-2; no reliable D call. This CDR3 is built from 16 residues. V was cut by 4 bases and J by 2 bases, with 17 bases left in between. The CDR3 region is CASSSPLGKLNYGYTF. Here the CDR3 DNA reads TGTGCCAGCAGTTCCCCCCTGGGCAAGCTAAACTATGGCTACACCTTC.

The table lists this clonotype with many counts. The chain carries TRBV19 and TRBJ2-1, with 10 bases aligning to TRBD1. Unmatched junction bases numbered 14, after V lost 9 bases and J lost 9 bases. The germline V gene has CDR1 LNHDA and CDR2 SQIVND (reference sequence). This CDR3 is built from 15 residues. This chain's CDR3 is CASRDRGRAKSEQFF. CDR3 DNA: TGTGCCAGCCGGGACAGGGGTAGAGCTAAAAGTGAGCAGTTCTTC. The entire variable domain, with the rest obtained from reference TRBV19 and TRBJ2-1, is as follows: DGGITQSPKYLFRKEGQNVTLSCEQNLNHDAMYWYRQDPGQGLRLIYYSQIVNDFQKGDIAEGYSVSREKKESFPLTVTSAQKNPTAFYLCASRDRGRAKSEQFFGPGTRLTVL.

This clonotype has a count of ten or more. The chain links TRBV28 to TRBJ2-2, with 9 nucleotides matching TRBD1. The V gene's germline CDR1 is MDHEN and CDR2 SYDVKM. CDR3 length: 15 residues. With 4 bases clipped from V and 3 bases from J, the junction kept 3 bases outside the gene matches. This CDR3 reads CASSSGDRDTGELFF. In DNA, the CDR3 is TGTGCCAGCAGTTCAGGGGACAGGGACACCGGGGAGCTGTTTTTT.

In this sample, this clonotype turned up many times. The CDR3 region is CAIGQGTSGATDTQYF. In nucleotides, the CDR3 is TGTGCCATCGGACAGGGGACTAGCGGGGCTACAGATACGCAGTATTTT. J is TRBJ2-3 and V is TRBV10-3; 13 bases are shared with TRBD2. The V segment lost 8 bases and the J segment 3 bases; nucleotides outside the gene matches: 8. The V gene's germline CDR1 is ENHRY and CDR2 SYGVKD. This CDR3 is 16 amino acids long.

At least ten counts were recorded for this clonotype. CDR3 nucleotide sequence: TGTGCCAGCAGTTTAGAAGGGAAGGGCACCGGGGAGCTGTTTTTT. The encoded protein is CASSLEGKGTGELFF. This chain connects TRBV28 to TRBJ2-2; no clear D gene. Germline values: CDR1 MDHEN, CDR2 SYDVKM. V was cut by 2 bases and J by 4 bases, with 11 bases left in between. The CDR3 has 15 amino acids.

The chain is built from TRBV29-1 and TRBJ2-7, with D tentatively TRBD1 (5 bases). Trimming took off 5 bases at V and 4 bases at J, with 15 bases between the two ends. CDR3 length: 13 amino acids. Germline V gives CDR1 SQVTM, CDR2 ANQGSEA. CDR3 in amino acids: CSVSTRVEYEQYF. CDR3 coding DNA: TGCAGCGTTAGTACCAGGGTAGAATACGAGCAGTACTTC.

This clonotype was detected ten times or more. This chain connects TRBV10-3 to TRBJ2-4; no reliable D call. CDR1 is ENHRY and CDR2 is SYGVKD in the germline V gene. Trimming shortened V by 5 bases and J by 1 base, and 12 bases separated the two germline ends. CDR3 size: 15 residues. The CDR3 DNA reads TGTGCCATCAGTTTGTCTCCCGGGGCCAAAAACATTCAGTACTTC. Translated, it gives CAISLSPGAKNIQYF.

This clonotype was seen many times. The rearrangement links TRBV28 to TRBJ1-5; D remains ambiguous. Between the trimmed V and J ends, which lost 7 bases and 0 bases, there was a span of 7 bases. This CDR3 spans 13 amino acids. Germline CDR1 MDHEN, CDR2 SYDVKM. The CDR3 sequence is CASKTGSNQPQHF. Here the CDR3 DNA reads TGTGCCAGCAAAACTGGTAGCAATCAGCCCCAGCATTTT. The whole variable domain, remainder taken from reference TRBV28 and TRBJ1-5, is DVKVTQSSRYLVKRTGEKVFLECVQDMDHENMFWYRQDPGLGLRLIYFSYDVKMKEKGDIPEGYSVSREKKERFSLILESASTNQTSMYLCASKTGSNQPQHFGDGTRLSIL.

This clonotype has at least ten counts. The chain joins TRBV6-2 or TRBV6-3 to TRBJ1-5; D may be TRBD1 (5 bases). This CDR3 is built from 15 residues. V lost 7 bases, J lost 5 bases, and 18 bases lay in between. Germline assignment: CDR1 MNHEY and CDR2 SVGEGT. The CDR3 DNA reads TGTGCCAGCACCAGGCTCGGGGGGAGGGATCAGCCCCAGCATTTT. Amino acid sequence: CASTRLGGRDQPQHF.

This clonotype was seen repeatedly, ten times or more. The chain combines TRBV20-1 with TRBJ1-2; D unclear. Germline V gives CDR1 DFQATT, CDR2 SNEGSKA (reference sequence). V was shortened by 2 bases and J by 4 bases, with 8 bases between the two germline ends. CDR3 length: 12 residues. The CDR3 loop is CSARWQAYGYTF. The CDR3 DNA sequence: TGCAGTGCTAGATGGCAGGCCTATGGCTACACCTTC.

This clonotype occurred many times. The chain links TRBV2 to TRBJ2-3; possibly TRBD1 or TRBD2 for D (6 bases each). V was pared by 7 bases and J by 2 bases, with 10 bases between. Germline V gene sequence: CDR1 SNHLY, CDR2 FYNNEI. The CDR3 contains 13 residues. Here the CDR3 DNA reads TGTGCCAGCACGAGGGGGGTCACAGATACGCAGTATTTT. Protein sequence: CASTRGVTDTQYF. Supplemented by reference TRBV2 and TRBJ2-3, the full variable domain reads EPEVTQTPSHQVTQMGQEVILRCVPISNHLYFYWYRQILGQKVEFLVSFYNNEISEKSEIFDDQFSVERPDGSNFTLKIRSTKLEDSAMYFCASTRGVTDTQYFGPGTRLTVL.

This clonotype was seen many times. V is TRBV19 and J is TRBJ1-4; TRBD1 agrees at 8 bases. CDR1 and CDR2 from the germline V gene are LNHDA and SQIVND (reference sequence). Losses at the gene ends were 4 bases for V and 6 bases for J; bases not matched to a gene: 7. There are 15 residues in the CDR3. The DNA for the CDR3 is TGTGCCAGTAGTACTCGGACAGGGCTGTATGAAAAACTGTTTTTT. Translated: CASSTRTGLYEKLFF.

The genes are TRBV5-1 and TRBJ1-2; tentative D call: TRBD1 (6 bases). The germline V and J ends were trimmed by 0 bases and 7 bases, with 10 bases remaining between them. Per the germline V gene, CDR1 is SGHRS and CDR2 is YFSETQ. CDR3 length: 13 residues. CDR3: CASSLATGAGYTF. CDR3 bases: TGCGCCAGCAGCTTGGCCACGGGGGCTGGCTACACCTTC.

The CDR3 spells CSVDYFLPSQYGYTF. The CDR3, as DNA: TGCAGCGTTGACTATTTCCTCCCGTCTCAATATGGCTACACCTTC. The V call is TRBV29-1, the J call TRBJ1-2; D not resolved. The CDR3 length is 15 residues. The V and J ends lost 3 bases and 5 bases respectively, with 19 bases between them. Germline V lookup: CDR1 SQVTM, CDR2 ANQGSEA.